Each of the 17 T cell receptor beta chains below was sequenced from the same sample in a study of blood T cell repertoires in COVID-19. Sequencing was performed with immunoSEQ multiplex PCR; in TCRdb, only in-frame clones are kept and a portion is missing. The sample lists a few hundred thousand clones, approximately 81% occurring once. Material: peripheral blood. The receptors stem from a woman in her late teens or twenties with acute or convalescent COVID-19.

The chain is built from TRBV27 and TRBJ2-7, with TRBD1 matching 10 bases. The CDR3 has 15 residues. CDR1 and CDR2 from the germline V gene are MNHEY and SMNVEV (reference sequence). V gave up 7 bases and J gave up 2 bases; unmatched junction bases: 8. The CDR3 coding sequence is TGTGCCAGCAAACCGCAAGGGACAGGGGCCTACGAGCAGTACTTC. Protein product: CASKPQGTGAYEQYF.

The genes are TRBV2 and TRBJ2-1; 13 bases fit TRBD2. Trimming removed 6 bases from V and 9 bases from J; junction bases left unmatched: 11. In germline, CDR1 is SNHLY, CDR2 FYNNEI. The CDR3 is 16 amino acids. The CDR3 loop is CASRQTSGRSGSEQFF. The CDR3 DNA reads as TGTGCCAGCAGGCAGACTAGCGGGAGGAGTGGGAGTGAGCAGTTCTTC.

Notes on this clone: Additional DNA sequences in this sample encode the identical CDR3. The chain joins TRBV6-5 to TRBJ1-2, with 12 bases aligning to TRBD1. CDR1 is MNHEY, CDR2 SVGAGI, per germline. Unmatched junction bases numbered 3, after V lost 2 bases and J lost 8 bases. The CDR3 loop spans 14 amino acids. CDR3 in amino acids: CASSYTGQGAGYTF. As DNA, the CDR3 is TGTGCCAGCAGTTACACGGGACAGGGGGCGGGCTACACCTTC.

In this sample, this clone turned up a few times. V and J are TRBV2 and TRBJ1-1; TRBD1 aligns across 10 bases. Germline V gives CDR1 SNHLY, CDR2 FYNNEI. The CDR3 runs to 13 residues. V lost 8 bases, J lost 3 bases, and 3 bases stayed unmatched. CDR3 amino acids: CASSGQGHTEAFF. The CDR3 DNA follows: TGTGCCAGCTCGGGACAGGGGCACACTGAAGCTTTCTTT. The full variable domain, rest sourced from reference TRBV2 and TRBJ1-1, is EPEVTQTPSHQVTQMGQEVILRCVPISNHLYFYWYRQILGQKVEFLVSFYNNEISEKSEIFDDQFSVERPDGSNFTLKIRSTKLEDSAMYFCASSGQGHTEAFFGQGTRLTVV.

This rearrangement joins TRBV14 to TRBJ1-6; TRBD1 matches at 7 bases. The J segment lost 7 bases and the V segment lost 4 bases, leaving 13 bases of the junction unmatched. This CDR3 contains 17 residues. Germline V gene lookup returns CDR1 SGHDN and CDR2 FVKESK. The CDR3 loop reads CASSPGGRGFLNSPLHF. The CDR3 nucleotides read TGTGCCAGCAGCCCAGGTGGCAGGGGGTTTCTGAATTCACCCCTCCACTTT.

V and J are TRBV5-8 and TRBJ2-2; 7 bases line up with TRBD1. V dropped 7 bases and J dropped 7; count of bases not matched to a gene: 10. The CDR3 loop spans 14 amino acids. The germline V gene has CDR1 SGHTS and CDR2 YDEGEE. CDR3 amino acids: CASALRGQGGELFF. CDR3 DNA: TGTGCCAGCGCTTTGAGGGGGCAAGGCGGGGAGCTGTTTTTT. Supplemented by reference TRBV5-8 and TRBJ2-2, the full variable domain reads EAGVTQSPTHLIKTRGQQATLRCSPISGHTSVYWYQQALGLGLQFLLWYDEGEERNRGNFPPRFSGRQFPNYSSELNVNALELEDSALYLCASALRGQGGELFFGEGSRLTVL.

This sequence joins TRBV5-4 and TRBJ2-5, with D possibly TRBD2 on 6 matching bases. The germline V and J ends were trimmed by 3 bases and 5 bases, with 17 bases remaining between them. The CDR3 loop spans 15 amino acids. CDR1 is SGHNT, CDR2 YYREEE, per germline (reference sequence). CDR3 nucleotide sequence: TGTGCCAGCAGCTCTGGAGGGGCCCTTGGGGAGACCCAGTACTTC. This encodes CASSSGGALGETQYF.

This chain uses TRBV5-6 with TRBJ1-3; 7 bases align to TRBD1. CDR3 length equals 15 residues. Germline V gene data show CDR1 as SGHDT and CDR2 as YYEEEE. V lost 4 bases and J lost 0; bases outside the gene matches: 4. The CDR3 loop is CASSNRGSSGNTIYF. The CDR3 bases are TGTGCCAGCAGCAACAGGGGATCCTCTGGAAACACCATATATTTT.

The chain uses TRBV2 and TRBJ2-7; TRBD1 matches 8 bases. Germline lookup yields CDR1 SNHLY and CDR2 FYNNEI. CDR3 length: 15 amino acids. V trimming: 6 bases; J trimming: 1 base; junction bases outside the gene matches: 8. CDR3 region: CASSDRGLISYEQYF. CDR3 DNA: TGTGCCAGCAGCGACAGGGGCCTGATTTCCTACGAGCAGTACTTC.

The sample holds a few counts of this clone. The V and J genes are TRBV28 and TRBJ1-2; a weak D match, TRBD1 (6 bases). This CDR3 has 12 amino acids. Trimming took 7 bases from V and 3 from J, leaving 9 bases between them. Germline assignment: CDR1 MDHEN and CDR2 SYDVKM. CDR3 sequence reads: CASTGVYYGYTF. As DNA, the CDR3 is TGTGCCAGCACAGGGGTATACTATGGCTACACCTTC.

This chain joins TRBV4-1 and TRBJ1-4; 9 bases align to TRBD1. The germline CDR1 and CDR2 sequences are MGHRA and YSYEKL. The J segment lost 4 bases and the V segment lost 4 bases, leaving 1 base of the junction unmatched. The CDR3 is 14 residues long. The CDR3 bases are TGCGCCAGCAGCCCGGGACAGGGTAATGAAAAACTGTTTTTT. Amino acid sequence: CASSPGQGNEKLFF.

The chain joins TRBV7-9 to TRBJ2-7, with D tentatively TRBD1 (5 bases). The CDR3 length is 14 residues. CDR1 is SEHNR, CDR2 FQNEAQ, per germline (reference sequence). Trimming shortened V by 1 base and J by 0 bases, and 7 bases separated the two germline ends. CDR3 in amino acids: CASSLEGISYEQYF. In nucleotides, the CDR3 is TGTGCCAGCAGCTTAGAGGGGATCTCCTACGAGCAGTACTTC.

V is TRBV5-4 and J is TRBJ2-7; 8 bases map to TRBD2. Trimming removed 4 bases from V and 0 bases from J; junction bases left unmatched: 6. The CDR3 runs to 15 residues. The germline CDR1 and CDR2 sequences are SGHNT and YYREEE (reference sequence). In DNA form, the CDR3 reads TGTGCCAGCAGCCCCTTCAGCGGGAGCTCCTACGAGCAGTACTTC. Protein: CASSPFSGSSYEQYF. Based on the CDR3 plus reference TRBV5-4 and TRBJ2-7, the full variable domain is ETGVTQSPTHLIKTRGQQVTLRCSSQSGHNTVSWYQQALGQGPQFIFQYYREEENGRGNFPPRFSGLQFPNYSSELNVNALELDDSALYLCASSPFSGSSYEQYFGPGTRLTVT.

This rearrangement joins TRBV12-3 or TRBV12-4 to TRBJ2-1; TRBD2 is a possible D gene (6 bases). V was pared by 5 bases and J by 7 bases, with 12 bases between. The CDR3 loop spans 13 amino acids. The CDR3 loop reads CASSPQRGNEQFF. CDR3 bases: TGTGCCAGCAGTCCACAACGGGGGAATGAGCAGTTCTTC.

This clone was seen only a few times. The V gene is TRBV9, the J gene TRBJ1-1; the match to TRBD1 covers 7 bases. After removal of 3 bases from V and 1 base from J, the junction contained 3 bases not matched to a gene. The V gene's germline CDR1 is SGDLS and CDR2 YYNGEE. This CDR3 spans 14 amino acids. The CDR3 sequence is CASSERDRNTEAFF. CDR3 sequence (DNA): TGTGCCAGCAGCGAACGGGACAGGAACACTGAAGCTTTCTTT.

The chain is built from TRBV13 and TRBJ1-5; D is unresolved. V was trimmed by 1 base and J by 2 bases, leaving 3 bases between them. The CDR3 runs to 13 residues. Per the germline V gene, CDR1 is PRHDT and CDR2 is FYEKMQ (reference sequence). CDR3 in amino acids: CASSLAGNQPQHF. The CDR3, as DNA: TGTGCCAGCAGCTTAGCGGGCAATCAGCCCCAGCATTTT.

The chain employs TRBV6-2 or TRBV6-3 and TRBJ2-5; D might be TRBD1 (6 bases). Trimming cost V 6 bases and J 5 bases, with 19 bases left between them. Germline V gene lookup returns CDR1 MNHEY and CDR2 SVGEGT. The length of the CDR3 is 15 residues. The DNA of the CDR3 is TGTGCCAGCAGCCGACCACCCGACAGGCGCGAGACCCAGTACTTC. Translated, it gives CASSRPPDRRETQYF.